This T cell receptor beta chain is from a study of shared clonotypes between healthy human individuals. Terminally differentiated effector memory CD45RA+ cells were excluded by CCR7 positive selection of CD45RO-negative cells. The CDR3 loop spans 13 amino acids. V shed 6 bases and J shed 7 bases, with 12 bases lying between them. Germline values: CDR1 MNHNY, CDR2 SVGAGI (reference sequence). Data came from immunoSEQ multiplex PCR; TCRdb stores just in-frame clones and leaves some out. The sample yields about 870,000 clones, 90% to 95% seen once. The table lists this clone with a count of one. The clonotype originates from a man aged 25 to 45 in good health. Source material: naive CD8+ T cells sorted from blood. V is TRBV6-6 and J is TRBJ1-4, with a possible D match to TRBD1 (6 bases). The CDR3 spells CASRPGAGEKLFF. The CDR3 DNA reads as TGTGCCAGCAGACCAGGGGCGGGTGAAAAACTGTTTTTT.